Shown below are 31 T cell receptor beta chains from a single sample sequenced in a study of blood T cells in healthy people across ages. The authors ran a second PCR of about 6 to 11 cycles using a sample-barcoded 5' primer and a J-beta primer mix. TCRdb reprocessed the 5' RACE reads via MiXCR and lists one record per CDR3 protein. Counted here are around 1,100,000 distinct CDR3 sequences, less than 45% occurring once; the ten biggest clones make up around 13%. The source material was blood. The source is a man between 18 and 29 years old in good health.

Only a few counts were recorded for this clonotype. The CDR3 is CASSSIAGGITGELFF. As DNA, the CDR3 is TGTGCCAGCAGTTCCATAGCGGGGGGTATCACCGGGGAGCTGTTTTTT. This chain joins TRBV12-3 or TRBV12-4 and TRBJ2-2; 10 positions match TRBD2. This CDR3 spans 16 amino acids. The ends lost 4 bases at V and 4 bases at J; junction bases unmatched: 6.

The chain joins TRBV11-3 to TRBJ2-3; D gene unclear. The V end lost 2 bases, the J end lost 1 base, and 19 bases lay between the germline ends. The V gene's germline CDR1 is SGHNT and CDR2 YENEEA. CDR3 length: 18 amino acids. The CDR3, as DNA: TGTGCCAGCAGCTTATCCCCCCCGACACCCGTGTGCACAGATACGCAGTATTTT. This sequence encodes CASSLSPPTPVCTDTQYF.

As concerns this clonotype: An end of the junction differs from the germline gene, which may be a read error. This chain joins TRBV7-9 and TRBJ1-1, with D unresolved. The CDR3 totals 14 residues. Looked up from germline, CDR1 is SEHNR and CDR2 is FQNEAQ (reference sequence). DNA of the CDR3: TGTGCCAGCACCTTACGAGAGATGAACACTGAAGCTTTCTTT. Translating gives CASTLREMNTEAFF.

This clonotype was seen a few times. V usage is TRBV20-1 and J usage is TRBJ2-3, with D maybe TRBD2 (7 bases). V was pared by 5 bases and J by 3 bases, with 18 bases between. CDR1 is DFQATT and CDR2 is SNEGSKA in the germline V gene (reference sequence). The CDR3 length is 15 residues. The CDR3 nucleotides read TGCAGTGCTTATTCGGGGGGCCGCGTAACAGATACGCAGTATTTT. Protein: CSAYSGGRVTDTQYF.

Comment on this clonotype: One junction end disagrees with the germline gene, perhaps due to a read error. CDR3 sequence: CVSSPLGTSSHNEQFF. The CDR3 bases are TGTGTCAGCAGCCCACTAGGGACTAGTTCCCACAATGAGCAGTTCTTC. V and J are TRBV6-2 or TRBV6-3 and TRBJ2-1; 8 bases agree with TRBD2. The germline gives CDR1 MNHEY, CDR2 SVGEGT. The CDR3 covers 16 residues.

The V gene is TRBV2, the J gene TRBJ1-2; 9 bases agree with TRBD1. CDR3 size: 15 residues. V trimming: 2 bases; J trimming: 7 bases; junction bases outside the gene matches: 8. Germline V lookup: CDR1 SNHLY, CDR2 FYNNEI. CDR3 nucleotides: TGTGCCAGCAGTGAAAATCGGGGGACAGGGATTGGCTACACCTTC. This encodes CASSENRGTGIGYTF.

The DNA of the CDR3 is TGTGCCAGCAGCAAAGGGACTAGCGGAACTAGCACAGATACGCAGTATTTT. Protein product: CASSKGTSGTSTDTQYF. V gene TRBV11-1 combines with J gene TRBJ2-3, with 11 bases that match TRBD2. CDR1 and CDR2 from the germline V gene are SGHAT and FQDESV (reference sequence). V trimming: 5 bases; J trimming: 0 bases; junction bases outside the gene matches: 7. This CDR3 has 17 amino acids.

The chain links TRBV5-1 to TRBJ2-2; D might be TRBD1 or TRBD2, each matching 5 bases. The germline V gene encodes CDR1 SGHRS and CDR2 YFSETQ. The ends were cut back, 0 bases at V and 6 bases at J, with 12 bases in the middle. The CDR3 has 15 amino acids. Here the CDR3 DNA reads TGCGCCAGCAGCTTGGCCGCTAGCAGGGCCGGGGAGCTGTTTTTT. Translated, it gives CASSLAASRAGELFF.

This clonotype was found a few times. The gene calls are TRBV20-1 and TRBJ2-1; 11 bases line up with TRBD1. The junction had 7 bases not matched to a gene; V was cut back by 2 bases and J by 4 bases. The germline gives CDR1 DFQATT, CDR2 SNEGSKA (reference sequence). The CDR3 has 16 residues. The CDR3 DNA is TGCAGTGCTAGACCGAACCGGGACAGGGGGTACAATGAGCAGTTCTTC. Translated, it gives CSARPNRDRGYNEQFF.

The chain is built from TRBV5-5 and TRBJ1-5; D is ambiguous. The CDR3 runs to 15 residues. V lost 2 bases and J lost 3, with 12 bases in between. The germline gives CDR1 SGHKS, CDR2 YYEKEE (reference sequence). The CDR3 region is CASSFALDTNQPQHF. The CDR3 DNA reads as TGTGCCAGCAGCTTTGCCTTGGATACCAATCAGCCCCAGCATTTT.

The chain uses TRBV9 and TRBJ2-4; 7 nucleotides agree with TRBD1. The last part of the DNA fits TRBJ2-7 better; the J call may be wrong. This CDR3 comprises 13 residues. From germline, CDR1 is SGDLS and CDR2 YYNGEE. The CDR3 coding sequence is TGTGCCAGCAGCGCGACAGGGTTCGACGAGCAGTACTTC. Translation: CASSATGFDEQYF.

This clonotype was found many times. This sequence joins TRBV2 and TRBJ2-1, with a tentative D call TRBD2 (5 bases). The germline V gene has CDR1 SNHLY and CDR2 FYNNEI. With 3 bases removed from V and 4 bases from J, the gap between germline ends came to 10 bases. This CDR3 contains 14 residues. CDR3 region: CASSEDLNYNEQFF. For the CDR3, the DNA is TGTGCCAGCAGTGAGGACTTGAATTACAATGAGCAGTTCTTC.

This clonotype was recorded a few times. CDR3 protein: CASTQREDSNEKLFF. Written as DNA, the CDR3 is TGTGCCAGCACCCAGAGGGAGGATTCTAATGAAAAACTGTTTTTT. The rearrangement joins TRBV12-3 or TRBV12-4 to TRBJ1-4; D is uncertain. V gave up 7 bases and J gave up 3 bases, with 15 bases separating them. CDR3 length: 15 residues.

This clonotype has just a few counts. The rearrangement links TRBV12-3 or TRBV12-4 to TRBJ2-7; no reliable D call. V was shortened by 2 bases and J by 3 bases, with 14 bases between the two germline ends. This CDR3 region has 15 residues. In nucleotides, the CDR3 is TGTGCCAGCAGTTTAAGACGGAGCGAGGACTACGAGCAGTACTTC. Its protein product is CASSLRRSEDYEQYF.

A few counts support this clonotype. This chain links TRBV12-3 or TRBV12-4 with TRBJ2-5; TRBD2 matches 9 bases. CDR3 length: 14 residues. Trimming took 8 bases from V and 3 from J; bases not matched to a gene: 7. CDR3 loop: CASGPRLAEETQYF. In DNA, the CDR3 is TGTGCCAGCGGACCGAGACTAGCGGAAGAGACCCAGTACTTC.

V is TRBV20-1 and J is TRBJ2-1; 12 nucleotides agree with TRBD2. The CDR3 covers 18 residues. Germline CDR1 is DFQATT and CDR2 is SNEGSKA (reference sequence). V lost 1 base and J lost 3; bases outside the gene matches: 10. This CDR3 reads CSARGATSGGDNYNEQFF. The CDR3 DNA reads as TGCAGTGCTAGAGGGGCGACTAGCGGGGGCGACAACTACAATGAGCAGTTCTTC.

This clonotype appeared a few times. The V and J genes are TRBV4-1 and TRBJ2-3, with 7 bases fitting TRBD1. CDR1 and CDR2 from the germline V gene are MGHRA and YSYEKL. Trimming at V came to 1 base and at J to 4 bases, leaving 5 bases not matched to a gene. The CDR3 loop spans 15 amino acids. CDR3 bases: TGCGCCAGCAGCCAAGTACACAGGGGAGCAGATACGCAGTATTTT. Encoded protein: CASSQVHRGADTQYF.

This CDR3 reads CSARLSSGANVLTF. The CDR3 nucleotides read TGCAGTGCTCGGCTAAGCTCTGGGGCCAACGTCCTGACTTTC. The chain couples TRBV20-1 to TRBJ2-6; no reliable D call. CDR1 is DFQATT, CDR2 SNEGSKA, per germline (reference sequence). The CDR3 loop spans 14 amino acids. Trimming shortened V by 5 bases and J by 0 bases, and 8 bases separated the two germline ends.

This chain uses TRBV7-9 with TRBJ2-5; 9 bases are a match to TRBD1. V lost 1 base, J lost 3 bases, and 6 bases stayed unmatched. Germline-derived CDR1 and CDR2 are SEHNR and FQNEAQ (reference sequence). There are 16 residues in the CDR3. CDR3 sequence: CASSLEFGTGKETQYF. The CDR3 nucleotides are TGTGCCAGCAGCTTAGAATTCGGGACAGGGAAAGAGACCCAGTACTTC.

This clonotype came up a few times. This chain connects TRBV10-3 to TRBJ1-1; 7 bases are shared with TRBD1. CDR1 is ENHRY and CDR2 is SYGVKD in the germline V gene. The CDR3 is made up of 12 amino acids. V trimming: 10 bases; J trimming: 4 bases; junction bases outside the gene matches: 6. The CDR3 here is CATHRGSTEAFF. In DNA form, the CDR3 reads TGTGCCACCCACAGGGGATCCACTGAAGCTTTCTTT.

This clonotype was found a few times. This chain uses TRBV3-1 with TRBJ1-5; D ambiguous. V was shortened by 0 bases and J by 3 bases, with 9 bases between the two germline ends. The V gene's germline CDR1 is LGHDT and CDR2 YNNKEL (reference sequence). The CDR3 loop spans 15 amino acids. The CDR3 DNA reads TGTGCCAGCAGCCAAGATTTAACCACCAATCAGCCCCAGCATTTT. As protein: CASSQDLTTNQPQHF. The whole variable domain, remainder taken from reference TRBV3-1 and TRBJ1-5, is DTAVSQTPKYLVTQMGNDKSIKCEQNLGHDTMYWYKQDSKKFLKIMFSYNNKELIINETVPNRFSPKSPDKAHLNLHINSLELGDSAVYFCASSQDLTTNQPQHFGDGTRLSIL.

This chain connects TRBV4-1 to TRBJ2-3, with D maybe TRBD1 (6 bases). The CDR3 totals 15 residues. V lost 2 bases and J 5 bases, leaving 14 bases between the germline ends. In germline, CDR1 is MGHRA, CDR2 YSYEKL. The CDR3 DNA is TGCGCCAGCAGCCAAACAGGGATATTCGGAGATACGCAGTATTTT. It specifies CASSQTGIFGDTQYF.

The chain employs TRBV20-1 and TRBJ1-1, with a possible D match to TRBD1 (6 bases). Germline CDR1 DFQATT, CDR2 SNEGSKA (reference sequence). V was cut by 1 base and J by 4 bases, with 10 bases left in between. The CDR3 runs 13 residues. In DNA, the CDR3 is TGCAGTGCTAGAGGTAGGGGGGGCACTGAAGCTTTCTTT. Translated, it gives CSARGRGGTEAFF.

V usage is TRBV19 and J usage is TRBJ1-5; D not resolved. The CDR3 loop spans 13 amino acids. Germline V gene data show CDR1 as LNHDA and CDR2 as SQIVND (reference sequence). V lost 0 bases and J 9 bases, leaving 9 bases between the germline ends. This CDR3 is CASSIERMWPQHF. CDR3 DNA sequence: TGTGCCAGTAGTATAGAGCGGATGTGGCCCCAGCATTTT.

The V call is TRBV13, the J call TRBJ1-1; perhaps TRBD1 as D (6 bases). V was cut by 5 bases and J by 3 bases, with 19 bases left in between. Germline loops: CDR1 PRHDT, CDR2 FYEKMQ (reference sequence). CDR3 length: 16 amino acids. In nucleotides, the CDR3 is TGTGCCAGCAGCCGAAACCCGAGAACAGGGTACACTGAAGCTTTCTTT. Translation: CASSRNPRTGYTEAFF.

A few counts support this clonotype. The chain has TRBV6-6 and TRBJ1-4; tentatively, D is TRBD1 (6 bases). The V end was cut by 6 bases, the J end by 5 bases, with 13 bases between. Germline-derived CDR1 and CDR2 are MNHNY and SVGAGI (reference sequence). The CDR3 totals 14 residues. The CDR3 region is CASRTRGENEKLFF. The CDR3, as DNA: TGTGCCAGCAGGACTAGGGGGGAAAATGAAAAACTGTTTTTT.

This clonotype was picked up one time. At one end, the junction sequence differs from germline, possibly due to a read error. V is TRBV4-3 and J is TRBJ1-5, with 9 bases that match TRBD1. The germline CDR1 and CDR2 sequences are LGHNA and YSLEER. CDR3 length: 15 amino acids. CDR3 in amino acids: CAGSQGTGYRQPQHF. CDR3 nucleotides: TGCGCCGGCAGCCAAGGGACAGGGTATCGTCAGCCCCAGCATTTT.

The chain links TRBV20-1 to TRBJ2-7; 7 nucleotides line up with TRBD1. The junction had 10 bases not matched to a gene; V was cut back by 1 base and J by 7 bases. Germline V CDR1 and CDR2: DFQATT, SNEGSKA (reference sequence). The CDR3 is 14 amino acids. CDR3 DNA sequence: TGCAGTGCTAGAGCCCCGGACAGGTACAATGAGCAGTACTTC. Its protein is CSARAPDRYNEQYF.

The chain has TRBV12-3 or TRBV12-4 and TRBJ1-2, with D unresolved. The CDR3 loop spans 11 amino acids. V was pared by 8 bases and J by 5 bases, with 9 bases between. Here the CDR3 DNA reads TGTGCCAGCGGGGTTAGATATGGCTACACCTTC. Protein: CASGVRYGYTF.

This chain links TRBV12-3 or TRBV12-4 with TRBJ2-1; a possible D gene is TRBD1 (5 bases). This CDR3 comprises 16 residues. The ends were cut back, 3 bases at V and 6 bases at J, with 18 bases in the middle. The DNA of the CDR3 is TGTGCCAGCAGTTTCCCCCCCTTGAGACAGCCCAATGAGCAGTTCTTC. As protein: CASSFPPLRQPNEQFF.

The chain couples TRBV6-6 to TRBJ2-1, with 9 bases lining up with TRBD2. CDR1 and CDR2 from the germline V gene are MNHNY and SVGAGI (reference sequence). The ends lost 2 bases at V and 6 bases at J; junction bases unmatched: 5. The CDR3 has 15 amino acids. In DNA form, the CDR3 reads TGTGCCAGCAGTTACGGCGGGGGGGATTGCAATGAGCAGTTCTTC. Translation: CASSYGGGDCNEQFF.